This T cell receptor (beta chain) derives from a study of T-cell memory formation after mild COVID-19. Each CDR3 protein gets one entry after TCRdb re-called the 5' RACE reads with MiXCR. The sample gives roughly 190,000 distinct CDR3 sequences, roughly 18% of which show up once; 2% to 3% is in the top ten. This clonotype showed up just a few times. The CDR3 runs to 15 residues. V lost 4 bases and J lost 6, with 22 bases in between. In germline, CDR1 is SQVTM, CDR2 ANQGSEA. Sequenced: PBMCs or a T cell subset sorted from them (not recorded which). The V and J genes are TRBV29-1 and TRBJ2-7; D is tentatively TRBD1 or TRBD2 (5 bases each). The sequence derives from an adult woman who had mild COVID-19 (a few samples of this study predate the infection). Cell type and time point are not known. CDR3 in amino acids: CSVASAAGGPGEQYF. CDR3 DNA: TGCAGCGTTGCGTCCGCGGCTGGGGGTCCGGGCGAGCAGTACTTC.